The rows below give T cell receptor beta chains drawn from one sample of a study of T cells after yellow fever vaccination. TCRdb called the 5' RACE reads again in MiXCR, with one record for every CDR3 protein. The sample includes 400,000 or so distinct CDR3 sequences, around 10% of them seen just once. Sequences were derived from PBMCs, sampled on the day of the first yellow fever vaccination. These receptors came from a man between 18 and 29 years old who received the YFV17D yellow fever vaccine. The CDR3 runs from the conserved cysteine through the conserved F or W. D genes are given only for firm matches. The size field is filled for only some rows; it gives once, few, many or a size class.

-	TRBJ1-2	-	TRBV4-3	TGCGCCAGCAGCCAAGGAGGGCGGGACGGCTACACCTTC	CASSQGGRDGYTF
few	TRBJ1-1	-	TRBV6-4	TGTGCCAGCAGTCCAGATTTTGGGGCCGCTGAAGCTTTCTTT	CASSPDFGAAEAFF
-	TRBJ1-4	TRBD1	TRBV20-1	TGCAGTGCTAGTAAACCAGGGGGCCCTAGTGAAAAACTGTTTTTT	CSASKPGGPSEKLFF
few	TRBJ1-1	-	TRBV7-9	TGTGCCAGCAGCCAGCCATCTACACTGGCTTTCTTT	CASSQPSTLAFF
few	TRBJ2-3	-	TRBV6-2/TRBV6-3	TGTGCCAGCAGCGCGGTGGGAGATACGCAGTATTTT	CASSAVGDTQYF
few	TRBJ1-2	-	TRBV12-3/TRBV12-4	TGTGCCAGCACAACCTCCCAGGCTGAGGGCTACACCTTC	CASTTSQAEGYTF
-	TRBJ2-7	TRBD1	TRBV7-9	TGTGCCAGCAGCTCACCGGGACAGGCACACTACGAGCAGTACTTC	CASSSPGQAHYEQYF
few	TRBJ1-5	-	TRBV20-1	TGCAGTGCTAGTTATCCAGGCACCGAGGGCAATCAGCCCCAGCATTTT	CSASYPGTEGNQPQHF
many	TRBJ2-5	-	TRBV20-1	TGCAGTGCTATGACTAGAAGGGAGACCCAGTACTTC	CSAMTRRETQYF
few	TRBJ2-3	-	TRBV7-6	TGTGCCAGCAGCAAAGGGGGCGGGAGAGGCACAGATACGCAGTATTTT	CASSKGGGRGTDTQYF
many	TRBJ1-6	-	TRBV19	TGTGCCAGTAGTCCAGCAGGTCGGGCTTCACCCCTCCACTTT	CASSPAGRASPLHF
few	TRBJ2-7	-	TRBV6-1	TGTGCCAGCGCTTTCCGGACCAACTACGAGCAGTACTTC	CASAFRTNYEQYF
-	TRBJ2-3	TRBD2	TRBV19	TGTGCCAGCATGATTAGCGGGTCTAGCACAGATACGCAGTATTTT	CASMISGSSTDTQYF
few	TRBJ1-5	-	TRBV7-2	TGTGCCAGCAGTTTTATGGGGCCCAATCAGCCCCAGCATTTT	CASSFMGPNQPQHF
-	TRBJ1-2	TRBD1	TRBV7-2	TGTGCCAGCAGCTTCCCCCGGACAGGAAACTATGGCTACACCTTC	CASSFPRTGNYGYTF
-	TRBJ2-5	-	TRBV4-2	TGTGCCAGCAGCCAAGCCGCTCGCGGGCCCGAAGATGCTCCAGTAGAGACCCAGTACTTC	CASSQAARGPEDAPVETQYF
few	TRBJ1-4	-	TRBV11-2	TGTGCCAGCAGCCACGGACGGGTGGTCAATGAAAAACTGTTTTTT	CASSHGRVVNEKLFF
few	TRBJ2-2	TRBD2	TRBV4-1	TGCGCCAGCAGCCCCCCACGGGGGGGCGGGACCGGGGAGCTGTTTTTT	CASSPPRGGGTGELFF
-	TRBJ2-5	-	TRBV4-3	TGCGCCAGCAGCCAAGATTCGAGGGGTGAGACCCAGTACTTC	CASSQDSRGETQYF
few	TRBJ2-3	-	TRBV10-2	TGCGCCAGCAGTGAGGACCAGCGCTTTTCGCAGTATTTT	CASSEDQRFSQYF
few	TRBJ1-1	TRBD1	TRBV7-9	TGTGCCAGCAGCGGATCCCAGGGGGCAGGAGCTTTCTTT	CASSGSQGAGAFF
-	TRBJ2-1	-	TRBV20-1	TGCAGTGCAACTTTCGGGGGAGCCCCCTACAATGAGCAGTTCTTC	CSATFGGAPYNEQFF
-	TRBJ1-1	-	TRBV12-3/TRBV12-4	TGTGCCAGCAGTTTTAGAGCTAACATGAACACTGAAGCTTTCTTT	CASSFRANMNTEAFF
few	TRBJ2-1	-	TRBV6-6	TGTGCCAGCTGTGCAGGGGCCTACAATGAGCAGTTCTTC	CASCAGAYNEQFF
-	TRBJ2-3	-	TRBV6-5	TGTGCCAGCAGTTACGGAGCTTGGAGTGGCAGAGATACGCAGTATTTT	CASSYGAWSGRDTQYF
-	TRBJ2-3	-	TRBV9	TGTGCCAGCAGCGGTTGGGTGGTAGATACGCAGTATTTT	CASSGWVVDTQYF
-	TRBJ2-7	-	TRBV29-1	TGCAGCGGGGAGGGGGACAGCTACGAGCAGTACTTC	CSGEGDSYEQYF
-	TRBJ2-3	TRBD1	TRBV5-1	TGCGCCAGCAGCCCGGGGACAGGGGGCGCATATACGCAGTATTTT	CASSPGTGGAYTQYF
few	TRBJ2-1	-	TRBV6-2/TRBV6-3	TGTGCCAGCAGTTACCGCCCCAGGGCTGATTACAATGAGCAGTTCTTC	CASSYRPRADYNEQFF
-	TRBJ2-7	-	TRBV5-1	TGCGCCAGCAGCTTTCCGGGGTCCTACGAGCTGTACTTC	CASSFPGSYELYF
-	TRBJ2-3	TRBD2	TRBV5-4	TGTGCCAGCACCCCTGGGGGGGAGGATACGCAGTATTTT	CASTPGGEDTQYF
few	TRBJ2-2	-	TRBV6-5	TGTGCCAGCAGTTACTCGTATGAGACCTCTAGGATCGGGGAGCTGTTTTTT	CASSYSYETSRIGELFF
many	TRBJ2-3	-	TRBV7-2	TGTGCCAGCAGCTTAGGCTTCATATTGCGGGGTTTGGGAGATACGCAGTATTTT	CASSLGFILRGLGDTQYF
-	TRBJ2-2	-	TRBV5-5	TGTGCCAGCAGCTCACTCTACGGGGACACCGGGGAGCTGTTTTTT	CASSSLYGDTGELFF
few	TRBJ2-3	-	TRBV10-3	TGTGCCATCAGTGAGAGTCTAGCGACCACAGATACGCAGTATTTT	CAISESLATTDTQYF
few	TRBJ2-7	-	TRBV2	TGTGCCAGCAGACCGGACGGCCCCTACGAGCAGTACTTC	CASRPDGPYEQYF
-	TRBJ2-3	-	TRBV12-3/TRBV12-4	TGTGCCAGCAGTATACCCATGGGCGGTCGGGGAACAGATACGCAGTATTTT	CASSIPMGGRGTDTQYF
-	TRBJ1-2	-	TRBV20-1	TGCAGTGCCACGGACGGCTATGGCTACACCTTC	CSATDGYGYTF
few	TRBJ2-1	TRBD2	TRBV5-4	TGTGCCAGCAGGGAAGGGACTAGCGCCTACAATGAGCAGTTCTTC	CASREGTSAYNEQFF
-	TRBJ1-2	-	TRBV18	TGTGCCAGCTCACCGGGGGCCCGGGGCCGTTATGGCTACACCTTC	CASSPGARGRYGYTF
-	TRBJ1-2	TRBD1	TRBV5-1	TGCGCCAGCAGCTTGTTCCGGGACAGGGGGTATGGCTACACCTTC	CASSLFRDRGYGYTF
few	TRBJ1-4	-	TRBV20-1	TGCAGTGCCCCGCGCCAATCAGGGGAAAAACTGTTTTTT	CSAPRQSGEKLFF
-	TRBJ1-4	-	TRBV7-9	TGTGCCAGCAGCCGCAGCCGGGGAAAACTGTTTTTT	CASSRSRGKLFF
many	TRBJ2-7	-	TRBV5-1	TGCGCCAGCAGCTTGGGTCAGCTATACGAGCAGTACTTC	CASSLGQLYEQYF
few	TRBJ2-3	-	TRBV24-1	TGTGCCACCAGTGATCTCAGACAGATGACAGATACGCAGTATTTT	CATSDLRQMTDTQYF
many	TRBJ2-4	-	TRBV10-2	TGCGCCAGCAGTAAGAGCCTCATAGGACTAGCCAAAAACATTCAGTACTTC	CASSKSLIGLAKNIQYF
few	TRBJ2-2	-	TRBV5-1	TGCGCCAGCAGCCTAGGGACCGGCGAGGGGGAGCTGTTTTTT	CASSLGTGEGELFF
many	TRBJ2-7	-	TRBV21-1	TGTGCCAGCAGCAACGGGCGTTCCTACGAGCAGTACTTC	CASSNGRSYEQYF
many	TRBJ2-1	TRBD2	TRBV5-1	TGCGCCAGCAGCTCGACTAGCGGGGGCTACAATGAGCAGTTCTTC	CASSSTSGGYNEQFF
-	TRBJ1-2	-	TRBV6-1	TGTGCCAGCAGTGTCGGAGGGGAGGATGGCTACACCTTC	CASSVGGEDGYTF
-	TRBJ2-1	TRBD1	TRBV6-4	TGTGGCAGCAGTGACGGCCCCGGGACAGGGGGCGAAAAGGATGAGCAGTTCTTC	CGSSDGPGTGGEKDEQFF
-	TRBJ2-7	TRBD2	TRBV7-9	TGTGCCAGCAGCCCGGCGAGCGGGGCCTCCTACGAGCAGTACTTC	CASSPASGASYEQYF
many	TRBJ1-1	-	TRBV15	TGTGCCACCAGCCGGCAGGGTGGCACTGAAGCTTTCTTT	CATSRQGGTEAFF
-	TRBJ2-5	TRBD2	TRBV11-1	TGTGCCAGCAGCTATCAGCGGGGGGGAGTTGGAGGAGAGACCCAGTACTTC	CASSYQRGGVGGETQYF
many	TRBJ2-2	-	TRBV5-1	TGCGCCAGCAGCTCGACCCCCCGGGGCACCGGGGAGCTGTTTTTT	CASSSTPRGTGELFF
many	TRBJ1-2	-	TRBV18	TGTGCCAGCACCGGGATCACGGGGCACACCTTC	CASTGITGHTF
many	TRBJ1-3	-	TRBV12-3/TRBV12-4	TGTGCCAGCAGTGTAAACAGGGTTGGAAACACCATATATTTT	CASSVNRVGNTIYF